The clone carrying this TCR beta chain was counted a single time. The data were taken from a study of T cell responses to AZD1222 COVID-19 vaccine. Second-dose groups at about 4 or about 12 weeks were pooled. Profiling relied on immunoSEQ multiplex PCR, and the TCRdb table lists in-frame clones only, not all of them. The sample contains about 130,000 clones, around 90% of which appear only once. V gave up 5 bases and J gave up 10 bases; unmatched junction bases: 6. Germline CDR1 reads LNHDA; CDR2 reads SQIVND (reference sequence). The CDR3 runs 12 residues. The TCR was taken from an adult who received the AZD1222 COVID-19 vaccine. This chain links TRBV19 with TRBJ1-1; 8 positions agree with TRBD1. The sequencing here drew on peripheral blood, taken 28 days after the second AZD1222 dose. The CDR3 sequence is CASSQGQEGAFF. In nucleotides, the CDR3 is TGTGCCAGTAGTCAGGGACAGGAGGGAGCTTTCTTT.